The 8 T cell receptor beta chains below all came from one sample that was sequenced in a study of T cell changes during pregnancy in multiple sclerosis. The method was immunoSEQ multiplex PCR; TCRdb's version includes in-frame clones alone and lacks a portion of them. The table lists roughly 99,000 clones, roughly nine tenths of them singletons. Sequenced here: peripheral blood, sampled after pregnancy. The source is a female donor in good health, enrolled as a control in a pregnancy study.

The chain recombines TRBV21-1 with TRBJ2-7; TRBD2, as called in the table, went unchecked against the DNA. TRBV21-1 is termed a pseudogene. The length of the CDR3 is 11 residues. The CDR3 sequence: CASVSGDAQYF. Written as DNA, the CDR3 is TGTGCCAGCGTCTCGGGGGATGCGCAGTACTTC.

The genes are TRBV2 and TRBJ1-2, with TRBD1 matching 7 bases. Germline CDR1 and CDR2: SNHLY and FYNNEI. This CDR3 is 13 amino acids long. The trim removed 7 bases at V and 6 bases at J, leaving 8 bases unmatched. The DNA of the CDR3 is TGTGCCAGCATCCCAACAGGGGTAAATGGCTACACCTTC. Its protein product is CASIPTGVNGYTF.

This chain links TRBV10-1 with TRBJ2-2; no clear D. CDR3 length: 13 residues. Trimming removed 6 bases from V and 3 bases from J, with 8 bases in between. CDR1 is WNHNN, CDR2 SYGVQD, per germline (reference sequence). This CDR3 reads CASSPKYTGELFF. CDR3 sequence (DNA): TGCGCCAGCAGCCCTAAGTACACCGGGGAGCTGTTTTTT.

The CDR3 loop reads CASSLLAGGPPEQFF. Written as DNA, the CDR3 is TGCGCCAGCAGCTTGCTTGCGGGGGGGCCCCCTGAGCAGTTCTTC. V gene TRBV5-1 combines with J gene TRBJ2-1; 9 bases are shared with TRBD2. Germline CDR1 is SGHRS and CDR2 is YFSETQ. V shed 1 base, J shed 9 bases, and the junction held 8 bases outside the gene matches. The CDR3 totals 15 residues.

The chain couples TRBV19 to TRBJ1-1, with D possibly matching TRBD1 (5 bases). The CDR3 length is 11 residues. With 2 bases removed from V and 11 bases from J, the gap between germline ends came to 9 bases. Germline values: CDR1 LNHDA, CDR2 SQIVND (reference sequence). The CDR3 coding sequence is TGTGCCAGTAGTATATGGGGGGACGCTTTCTTT. Translating it yields CASSIWGDAFF.

The rearrangement joins TRBV2 to TRBJ2-5; 7 nucleotides align to TRBD1. Germline lookup yields CDR1 SNHLY and CDR2 FYNNEI. The J segment lost 5 bases and the V segment lost 8 bases, leaving 11 bases of the junction unmatched. This CDR3 comprises 14 residues. Written as DNA, the CDR3 is TGTGCCAGCCAAAACAGGGGTGGTTCGGAGACCCAGTACTTC. Translation: CASQNRGGSETQYF.

Concerning this clone itself: The junction does not match germline at one end; this may be a read error. The chain's CDR3 is CASSLAETGYPYEQYF. The CDR3 DNA follows: TGTGCCAGCAGCCTAGCTGAGACAGGGTACCCCTACGAGCAGTACTTC. The J gene is TRBJ2-7, the V gene TRBV7-2; 7 bases match TRBD1. This CDR3 contains 16 residues. The germline gives CDR1 SGHTA, CDR2 FQGNSA. Supplemented by reference TRBV7-2 and TRBJ2-7, the full variable domain reads GAGVSQSPSNKVTEKGKDVELRCDPISGHTALYWYRQSLGQGLEFLIYFQGNSAPDKSGLPSDRFSAERTGGSVSTLTIQRTQQEDSAVYLCASSLAETGYPYEQYFGPGTRLTVT.

A note on this clone: The junction differs from germline at one of its ends, possibly a read error. The V gene is TRBV18, the J gene TRBJ2-7; TRBD2 aligns across 9 bases. This CDR3 has 17 residues. Germline values: CDR1 KGHSH, CDR2 LQKENI. The CDR3 loop reads CASSPPPVLAGNYEQYF. The CDR3 DNA reads TGTGCCAGCTCGCCACCCCCGGTACTAGCGGGCAACTACGAGCAGTACTTC.